This T cell receptor (beta chain) came from a study of long-term antiretroviral therapy in people with HIV. Study outcomes and limitations: Relative to transplant donor controls, diversity remained lower despite increasing after ART. The repertoire was dominated at all time points by clones expanded before ART.

Germline assignment: CDR1 LNHDA and CDR2 SQIVND (reference sequence). The V gene lost 4 bases and the J gene lost 3 bases, with 15 bases spanning the gap. This CDR3 is built from 15 residues. The authors ran the immunoSEQ assay, v3.0, at survey level. This table comes from immunoSEQ multiplex PCR, and its TCRdb copy is limited to in-frame clones, with some not included. The sample holds some 18,000 clones, around 74% seen once. All donors provided no fewer than one pre-ART and no fewer than two post-ART PBMC samples. A word on this clone: Its antigen is unknown.

This specimen consisted of unsorted PBMCs, obtained at the start of antiretroviral therapy, before treatment. This receptor was obtained from a man aged 18 to 35 with HIV. The rearrangement links TRBV19 to TRBJ1-2; D call uncertain. The CDR3 DNA is TGTGCCAGTAGTACCCAACGGGCCATTTACTATGGCTACACCTTC. The encoded protein is CASSTQRAIYYGYTF.